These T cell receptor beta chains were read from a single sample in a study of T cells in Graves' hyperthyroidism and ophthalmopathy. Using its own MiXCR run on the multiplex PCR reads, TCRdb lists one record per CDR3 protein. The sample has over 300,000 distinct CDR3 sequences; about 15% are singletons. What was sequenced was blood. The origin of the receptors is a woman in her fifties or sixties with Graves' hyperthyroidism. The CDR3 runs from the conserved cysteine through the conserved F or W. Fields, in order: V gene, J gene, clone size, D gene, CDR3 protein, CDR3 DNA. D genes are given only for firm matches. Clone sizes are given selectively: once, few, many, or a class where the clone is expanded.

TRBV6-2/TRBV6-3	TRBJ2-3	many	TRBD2	CASSGLADLTDTQYF	TGTGCCAGCAGTGGACTAGCGGACCTTACAGATACGCAGTATTTT
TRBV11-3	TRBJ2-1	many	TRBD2	CASSSRTSGSVDEQFF	TGTGCCAGCAGCTCCCGGACTAGCGGGAGTGTGGATGAGCAGTTCTTC
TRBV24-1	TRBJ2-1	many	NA	CATGRLSYNEQFF	TGTGCTACGGGGCGGTTATCCTACAATGAGCAGTTCTTC
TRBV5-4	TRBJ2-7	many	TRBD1	CASSSTGAGYEQYF	TGTGCCAGCAGCTCGACAGGGGCTGGATACGAGCAGTACTTC
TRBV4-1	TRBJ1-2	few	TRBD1	CASSQDGTGIYGYTF	TGCGCCAGCAGCCAAGATGGGACAGGGATCTATGGCTACACCTTC
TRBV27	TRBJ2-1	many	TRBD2	CATISGTYNEQFF	TGTGCCACGATTAGCGGGACCTACAATGAGCAGTTCTTC
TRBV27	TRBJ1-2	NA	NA	CASSPRGGGTGGYTF	TGTGCCAGCAGTCCCCGTGGAGGGGGAACCGGTGGCTACACCTTC
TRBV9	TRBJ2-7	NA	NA	CASSVSPTPSYEQYF	TGTGCCAGCAGCGTCTCCCCGACACCTTCTTACGAGCAGTACTTC
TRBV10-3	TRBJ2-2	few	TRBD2	CAISDPSGNTGELFF	TGTGCCATCAGTGACCCTAGCGGTAACACCGGGGAGCTGTTTTTT
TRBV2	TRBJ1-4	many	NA	CASSARGTGEKLFF	TGTGCCAGCAGTGCACGAGGGACGGGTGAAAAACTGTTTTTT
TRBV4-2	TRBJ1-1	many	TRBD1	CASSVYGTANTEAFF	TGTGCCAGCAGCGTATACGGGACAGCCAACACTGAAGCTTTCTTT
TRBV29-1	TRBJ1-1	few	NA	CSARTHLNTEAFF	TGCAGCGCACGGACACATTTGAACACTGAAGCTTTCTTT
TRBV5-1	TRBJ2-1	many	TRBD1	CASSSGTDYYNEQFF	TGCGCCAGCAGCTCTGGGACAGACTATTACAATGAGCAGTTCTTC
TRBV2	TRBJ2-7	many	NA	CASTLAGSYEQYF	TGTGCCAGCACCCTCGCAGGGTCCTACGAGCAGTACTTC
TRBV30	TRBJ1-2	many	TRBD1	CAWRGQGYGYTF	TGTGCCTGGAGGGGACAGGGATACGGCTACACCTTC
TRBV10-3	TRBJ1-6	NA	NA	CAISESRDSPLHF	TGTGCCATCAGTGAGTCGCGGGATTCACCCCTCCACTTT
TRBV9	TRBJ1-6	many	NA	CASSAVGRSPLHF	TGTGCCAGCAGCGCCGTGGGGAGGTCACCCCTCCACTTT
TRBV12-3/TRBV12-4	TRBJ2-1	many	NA	CASKQRIADSNEQFF	TGTGCCAGCAAACAAAGGATAGCGGACAGCAATGAGCAGTTCTTC